This TCR beta chain was recorded in a study of blood T cells in healthy people across ages. The study's findings and limits: Expanded clonotype shifts may have been confounded, as the donors had an unknown CMV status. What prevented conclusive comparison of naive and antigen-experienced cells was that PBMCs were unsorted.

A few counts support this clonotype. As yet, its antigen is unknown. A second PCR, run for about 6 to 12 cycles, used a sample-barcoded 5' primer plus a J-beta primer mix. TCRdb called the 5' RACE reads again in MiXCR, with one record for every CDR3 protein. Of about 1.8 million distinct CDR3 sequences in the sample, less than 50% were seen once. Sequencing was carried out using blood. The clonotype was recovered from a woman between 35 and 50 years old in good health.

The CDR3 loop is CSAKRDFYEQYF. In DNA form, the CDR3 reads TGCAGTGCTAAACGGGACTTCTACGAGCAGTACTTC. The chain links TRBV20-1 to TRBJ2-7; a possible D gene is TRBD2 (6 bases). V was shortened by 4 bases and J by 3 bases, with 10 bases between the two germline ends. The germline V gene encodes CDR1 DFQATT and CDR2 SNEGSKA (reference sequence). This CDR3 spans 12 amino acids.